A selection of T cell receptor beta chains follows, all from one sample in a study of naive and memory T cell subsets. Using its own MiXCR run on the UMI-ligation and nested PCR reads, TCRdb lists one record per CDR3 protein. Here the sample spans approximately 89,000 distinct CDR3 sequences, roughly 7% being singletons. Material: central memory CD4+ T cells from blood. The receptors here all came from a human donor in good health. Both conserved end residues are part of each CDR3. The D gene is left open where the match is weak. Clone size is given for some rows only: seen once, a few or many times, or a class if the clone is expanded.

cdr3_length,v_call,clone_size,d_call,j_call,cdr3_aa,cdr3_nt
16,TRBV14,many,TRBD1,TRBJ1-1,CASSRGTGGRNTEAFF,TGTGCCAGCAGCCGCGGGACAGGGGGTAGGAACACTGAAGCTTTCTTT
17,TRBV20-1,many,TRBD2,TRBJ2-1,CSARDYSGRVVVNEQFF,TGCAGTGCTAGAGATTACAGCGGGAGGGTGGTAGTCAATGAGCAGTTCTTC
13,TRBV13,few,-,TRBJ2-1,CASSLGAQNEQFF,TGTGCCAGCAGCCTCGGGGCGCAAAATGAGCAGTTCTTC
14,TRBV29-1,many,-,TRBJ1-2,CSVEARPRSYGYTF,TGCAGCGTTGAAGCCCGGCCTCGCAGCTATGGCTACACCTTC
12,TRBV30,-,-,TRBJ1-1,CAWSWGVSEAFF,TGTGCCTGGAGTTGGGGGGTCTCCGAAGCTTTCTTT
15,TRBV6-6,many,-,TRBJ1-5,CASTPRGISNQPQHF,TGTGCCAGCACACCTCGAGGGATTAGCAATCAGCCCCAGCATTTT
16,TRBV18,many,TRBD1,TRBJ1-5,CASSPDMGTGGQPQHF,TGTGCCAGCTCACCAGACATGGGTACAGGGGGCCAGCCCCAGCATTTT
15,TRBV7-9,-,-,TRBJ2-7,CASSLGSTRGYEQYF,TGTGCCAGCAGCTTAGGAAGCACAAGGGGCTACGAGCAGTACTTC
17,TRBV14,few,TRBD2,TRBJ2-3,CASSHKKSAGLWDTQYF,TGTGCCAGCAGCCATAAAAAATCAGCGGGGCTGTGGGATACGCAGTATTTT
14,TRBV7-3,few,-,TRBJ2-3,CASSRDPRTDTQYF,TGTGCCAGCAGCAGGGACCCTCGCACAGATACGCAGTATTTT
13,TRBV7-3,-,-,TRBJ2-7,CASSLLRGREQYF,TGTGCCAGCAGCTTATTGCGAGGGCGCGAGCAGTACTTC
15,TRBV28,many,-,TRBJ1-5,CASSDIRAQGQPQHF,TGTGCCAGCAGTGATATACGGGCCCAAGGGCAGCCCCAGCATTTT
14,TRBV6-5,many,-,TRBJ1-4,CATKDQGWDEKLFF,TGTGCCACAAAAGATCAGGGGTGGGATGAAAAACTGTTTTTT
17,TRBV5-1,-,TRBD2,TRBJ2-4,CASSFDGGGGYKNIQYF,TGCGCCAGCAGCTTCGACGGTGGGGGGGGGTACAAAAACATTCAGTACTTC
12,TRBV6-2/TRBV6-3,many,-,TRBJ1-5,CASSFQYQPQHF,TGTGCCAGCAGTTTCCAGTATCAGCCCCAGCATTTT
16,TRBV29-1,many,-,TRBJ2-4,CSVAFAGSGSKNIQYF,TGCAGCGTTGCCTTTGCAGGGTCTGGGTCCAAAAACATTCAGTACTTC
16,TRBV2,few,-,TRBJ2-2,CASSEGPGENTGELFF,TGTGCCAGCAGTGAGGGCCCGGGGGAGAACACCGGGGAGCTGTTTTTT
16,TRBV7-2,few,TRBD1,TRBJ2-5,CASSMTGTGGWETQYF,TGTGCCAGCAGCATGACCGGGACAGGGGGCTGGGAGACCCAGTACTTC
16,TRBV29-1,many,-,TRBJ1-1,CSVRGLGNRINTEAFF,TGCAGCGTTCGGGGGCTTGGGAACAGGATTAACACTGAAGCTTTCTTT
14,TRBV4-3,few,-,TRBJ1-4,CASSQFPRLEKLFF,TGCGCCAGCAGCCAATTCCCCCGACTCGAAAAACTGTTTTTT
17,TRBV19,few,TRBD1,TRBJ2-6,CASTQGAAISGANVLTF,TGTGCCAGTACCCAGGGGGCTGCAATCTCTGGGGCCAACGTCCTGACTTTC
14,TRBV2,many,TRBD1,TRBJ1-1,CASLVEGAETEAFF,TGTGCCAGTCTTGTTGAGGGGGCGGAAACTGAAGCTTTCTTT
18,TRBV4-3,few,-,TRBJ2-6,CASSQLSGGSSGANVLTF,TGCGCCAGCAGCCAACTTTCCGGCGGATCCTCTGGGGCCAACGTCCTGACTTTC
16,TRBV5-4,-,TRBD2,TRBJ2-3,CASSRPGGRGTDTQYF,TGTGCCAGCAGCCGGCCGGGCGGGAGAGGAACAGATACGCAGTATTTT
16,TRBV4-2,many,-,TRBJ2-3,CASSQDGSLSTDTQYF,TGTGCCAGCAGCCAAGATGGCTCACTGAGCACAGATACGCAGTATTTT
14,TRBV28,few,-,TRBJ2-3,CASRTLASSNTQYF,TGTGCCAGCAGGACCTTAGCCTCCTCAAATACGCAGTATTTT
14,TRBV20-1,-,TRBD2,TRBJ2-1,CSVSRGGPNNEQFF,TGCAGTGTGTCGCGGGGGGGCCCGAACAATGAGCAGTTCTTC
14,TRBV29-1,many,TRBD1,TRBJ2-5,CSVDGRGLQETQYF,TGCAGCGTTGACGGCAGGGGGCTCCAAGAGACCCAGTACTTC
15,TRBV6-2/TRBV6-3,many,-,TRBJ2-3,CASRRTATITDTQYF,TGTGCCAGCAGGAGGACAGCAACGATCACAGATACGCAGTATTTT
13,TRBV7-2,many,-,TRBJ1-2,CASSLADVYGYTF,TGTGCCAGCAGCTTAGCTGACGTCTATGGCTACACCTTC
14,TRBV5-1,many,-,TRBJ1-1,CASSLGAGAREAFF,TGCGCCAGCAGCTTGGGGGCAGGGGCCCGTGAAGCTTTCTTT
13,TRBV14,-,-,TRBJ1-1,CASSQDLDTEAFF,TGTGCCAGCAGCCAAGATCTGGACACTGAAGCTTTCTTT
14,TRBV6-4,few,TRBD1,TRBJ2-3,CASSVTGGTDTQYF,TGTGCCAGCAGCGTTACAGGGGGCACAGATACGCAGTATTTT
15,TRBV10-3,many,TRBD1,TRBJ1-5,CAIGPGTADHQPQHF,TGTGCCATCGGCCCGGGGACAGCGGACCATCAGCCCCAGCATTTT
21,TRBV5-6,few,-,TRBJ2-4,CASSLAPMGRGNPVPKNIQYF,TGTGCCAGCAGCTTGGCCCCTATGGGCAGGGGAAACCCGGTTCCCAAAAACATTCAGTACTTC
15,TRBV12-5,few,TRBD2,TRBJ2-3,CASGLGGRNTDTQYF,TGTGCTAGTGGTTTAGGCGGGAGGAACACAGATACGCAGTATTTT
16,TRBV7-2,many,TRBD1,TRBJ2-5,CASSRRRGRYQETQYF,TGTGCCAGCAGCCGACGCAGGGGGCGGTACCAAGAGACCCAGTACTTC
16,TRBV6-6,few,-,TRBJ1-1,CASRILRGSGGTEAFF,TGTGCCAGCAGAATACTAAGGGGTTCGGGCGGGACTGAAGCTTTCTTT
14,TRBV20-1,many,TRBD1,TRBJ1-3,CSAPRDSSGNTIYF,TGCAGTGCTCCCCGGGACAGCTCTGGAAACACCATATATTTT
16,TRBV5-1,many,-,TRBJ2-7,CASSTGTPAATYEQYF,TGCGCCAGCAGCACCGGGACTCCCGCTGCTACCTACGAGCAGTACTTC
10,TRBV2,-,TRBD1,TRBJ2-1,CGQGYNEQFF,TGTGGACAGGGATACAATGAGCAGTTCTTC
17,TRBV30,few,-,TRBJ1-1,CAWSVRPGGPSGTEAFF,TGTGCCTGGAGTGTACGGCCCGGAGGGCCGTCTGGCACTGAAGCTTTCTTT
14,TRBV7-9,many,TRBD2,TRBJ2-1,CASSLVGTSPKSIF,TGTGCCAGCAGCTTAGTGGGGACTAGCCCTAAATCGATCTTC
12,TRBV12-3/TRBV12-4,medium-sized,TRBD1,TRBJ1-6,CASSLDRTTLHF,TGTGCCAGCAGTTTGGACAGGACGACCCTCCACTTT
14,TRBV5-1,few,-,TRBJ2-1,CASSSLADYNEQFF,TGCGCCAGCAGCTCTCTAGCAGATTACAATGAGCAGTTCTTC
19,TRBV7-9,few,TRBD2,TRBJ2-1,CASSLAGRRLAGVRDEQFF,TGTGCCAGCAGCTTAGCGGGCAGAAGACTAGCGGGAGTTCGGGATGAGCAGTTCTTC
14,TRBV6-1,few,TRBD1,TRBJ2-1,CASSRTGPYGEQFF,TGTGCCAGCAGTCGGACAGGCCCGTACGGTGAGCAGTTCTTC
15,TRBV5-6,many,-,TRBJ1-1,CASSWWARVNTEAFF,TGTGCCAGCAGCTGGTGGGCCCGCGTTAACACTGAAGCTTTCTTT
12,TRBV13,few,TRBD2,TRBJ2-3,CASSLGLAAQYF,TGTGCCAGCAGCTTGGGACTAGCGGCGCAGTATTTT
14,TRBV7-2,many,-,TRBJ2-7,CASSLQGGPYEQYF,TGTGCCAGCAGCCTCCAGGGGGGGCCTTACGAGCAGTACTTC
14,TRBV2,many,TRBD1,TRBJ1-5,CASSGQGIGQPQHF,TGTGCCAGCAGTGGACAGGGAATCGGACAGCCCCAGCATTTT
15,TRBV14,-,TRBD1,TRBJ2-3,CASSHLDRGRDTQYF,TGTGCCAGCAGCCATTTGGACAGGGGGAGAGATACGCAGTATTTT
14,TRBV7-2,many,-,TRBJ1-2,CASSLVVADYGYTF,TGTGCCAGCAGCTTAGTCGTGGCGGACTATGGCTACACCTTC
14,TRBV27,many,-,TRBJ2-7,CASSQNPPLYEQYF,TGTGCCAGCAGTCAGAATCCCCCCCTCTACGAGCAGTACTTC
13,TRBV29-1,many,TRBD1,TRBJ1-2,CSAGGRGQKGYTF,TGCAGCGCCGGGGGAAGGGGGCAGAAAGGCTACACCTTC